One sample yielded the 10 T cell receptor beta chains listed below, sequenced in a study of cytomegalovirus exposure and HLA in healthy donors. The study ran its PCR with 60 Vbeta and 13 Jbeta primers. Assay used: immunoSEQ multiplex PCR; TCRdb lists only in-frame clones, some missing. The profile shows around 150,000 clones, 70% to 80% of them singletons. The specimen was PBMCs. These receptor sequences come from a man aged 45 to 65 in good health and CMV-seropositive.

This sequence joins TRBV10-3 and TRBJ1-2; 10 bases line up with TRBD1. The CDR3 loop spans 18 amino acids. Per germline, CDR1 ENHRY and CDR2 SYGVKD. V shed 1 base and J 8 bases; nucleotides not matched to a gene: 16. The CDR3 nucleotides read TGTGCCATCAGTGAGTTAGTAGGGACAGGGGTCGCTCCGAAAGGCTACACCTTC. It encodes CAISELVGTGVAPKGYTF.

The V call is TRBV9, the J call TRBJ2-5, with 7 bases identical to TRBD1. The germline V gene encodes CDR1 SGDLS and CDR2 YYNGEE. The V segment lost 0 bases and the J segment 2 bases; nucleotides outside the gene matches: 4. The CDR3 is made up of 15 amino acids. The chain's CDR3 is CASSVVGTEQETQYF. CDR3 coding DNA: TGTGCCAGCAGCGTAGTCGGGACAGAGCAAGAGACCCAGTACTTC.

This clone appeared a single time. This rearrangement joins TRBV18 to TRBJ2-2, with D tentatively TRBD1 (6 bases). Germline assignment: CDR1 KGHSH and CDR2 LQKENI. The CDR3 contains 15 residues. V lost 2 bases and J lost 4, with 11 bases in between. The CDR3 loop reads CASSPAGAVTGELFF. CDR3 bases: TGTGCCAGCTCACCAGCAGGGGCGGTCACCGGGGAGCTGTTTTTT.

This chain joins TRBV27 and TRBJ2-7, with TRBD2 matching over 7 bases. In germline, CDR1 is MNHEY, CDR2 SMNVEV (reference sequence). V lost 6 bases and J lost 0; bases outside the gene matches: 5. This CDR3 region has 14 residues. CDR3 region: CASSAGTISYEQYF. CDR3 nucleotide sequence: TGTGCCAGCAGCGCCGGGACTATCTCCTACGAGCAGTACTTC.

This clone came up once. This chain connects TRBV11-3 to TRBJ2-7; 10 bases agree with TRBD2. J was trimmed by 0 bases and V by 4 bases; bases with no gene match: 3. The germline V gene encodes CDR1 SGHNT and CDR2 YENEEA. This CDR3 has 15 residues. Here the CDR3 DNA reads TGTGCCAGCAGCTCCAGCGGGAGGGACTCCTACGAGCAGTACTTC. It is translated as CASSSSGRDSYEQYF. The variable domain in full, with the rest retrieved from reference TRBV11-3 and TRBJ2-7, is EAGVVQSPRYKIIEKKQPVAFWCNPISGHNTLYWYLQNLGQGPELLIRYENEEAVDDSQLPKDRFSAERLKGVDSTLKIQPAELGDSAVYLCASSSSGRDSYEQYFGPGTRLTVT.

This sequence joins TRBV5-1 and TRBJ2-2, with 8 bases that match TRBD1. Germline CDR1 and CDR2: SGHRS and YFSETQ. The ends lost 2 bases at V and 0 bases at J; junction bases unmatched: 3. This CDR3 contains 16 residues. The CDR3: CASSFQGAANTGELFF. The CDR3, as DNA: TGCGCCAGCAGCTTTCAGGGGGCCGCGAACACCGGGGAGCTGTTTTTT.

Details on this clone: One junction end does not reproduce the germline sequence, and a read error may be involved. CDR3 in DNA: TGTGCCGGCAGGAGAGCCGGGGGTTGGAACACTGAAGCTTTCTTT. Amino acid sequence: CAGRRAGGWNTEAFF. This rearrangement joins TRBV28 to TRBJ1-1, with D perhaps TRBD1 (5 bases). Looked up from germline, CDR1 is MDHEN and CDR2 is SYDVKM. The CDR3 sequence is 15 residues long.

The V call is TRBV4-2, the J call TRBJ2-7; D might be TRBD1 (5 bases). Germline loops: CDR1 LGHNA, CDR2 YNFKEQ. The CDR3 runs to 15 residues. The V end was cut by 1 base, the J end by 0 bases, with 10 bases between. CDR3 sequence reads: CASSQGQTRSYEQYF. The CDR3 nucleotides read TGTGCCAGCAGCCAAGGACAGACACGCTCCTACGAGCAGTACTTC.

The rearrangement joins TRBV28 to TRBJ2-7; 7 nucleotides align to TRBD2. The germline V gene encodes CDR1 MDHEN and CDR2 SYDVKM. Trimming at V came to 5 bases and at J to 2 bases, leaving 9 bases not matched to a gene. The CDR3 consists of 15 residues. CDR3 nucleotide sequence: TGTGCCAGCAGTCCCCGGGACTATGATGCCTACGAGCAGTACTTC. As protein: CASSPRDYDAYEQYF. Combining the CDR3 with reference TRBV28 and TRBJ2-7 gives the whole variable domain DVKVTQSSRYLVKRTGEKVFLECVQDMDHENMFWYRQDPGLGLRLIYFSYDVKMKEKGDIPEGYSVSREKKERFSLILESASTNQTSMYLCASSPRDYDAYEQYFGPGTRLTVT.

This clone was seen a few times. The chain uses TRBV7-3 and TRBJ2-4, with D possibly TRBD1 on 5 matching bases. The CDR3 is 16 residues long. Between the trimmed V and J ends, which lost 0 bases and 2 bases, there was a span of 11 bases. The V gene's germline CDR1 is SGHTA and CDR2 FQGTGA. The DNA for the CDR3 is TGTGCCAGCAGCTTAACGAGGACAAACACCAAAAACATTCAGTACTTC. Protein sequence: CASSLTRTNTKNIQYF.